Below, 20 T cell receptor beta chains from the same sample are listed, as sequenced in a study of T cell responses to AZD1222 COVID-19 vaccine. Profiled with immunoSEQ multiplex PCR; TCRdb holds only in-frame clones, not every one. The repertoire consists of about 21,000 clones, with approximately 82% occurring once and the leading ten covering roughly 40%. Sequenced here: peripheral blood, sampled on day 0 of AZD1222 vaccination. Source of these receptors: an adult in good health.

This chain uses TRBV28 with TRBJ2-1; D is possibly TRBD2 (6 bases). This CDR3 has 15 residues. Trimming took 7 bases from V and 3 from J, leaving 16 bases between them. CDR1 MDHEN and CDR2 SYDVKM come from the germline V gene. The CDR3 spells CASKGGTLIYNEQFF. DNA of the CDR3: TGTGCCAGCAAGGGCGGGACTCTAATCTACAATGAGCAGTTCTTC.

The chain joins TRBV15 to TRBJ2-5; D possibly corresponds to TRBD2 (5 bases). Trimming shortened V by 3 bases and J by 4 bases, and 15 bases separated the two germline ends. The V gene's germline CDR1 is LNHNV and CDR2 YYDKDF (reference sequence). The CDR3 has 15 amino acids. For the CDR3, the DNA is TGTGCCACCAGCAGGTATTCGGACTTTTTAGAGACCCAGTACTTC. It encodes CATSRYSDFLETQYF.

This chain uses TRBV9 with TRBJ2-3; D is uncertain. The CDR3 contains 12 residues. Trimming took 1 base from V and 6 from J, leaving 6 bases between them. Germline assignment: CDR1 SGDLS and CDR2 YYNGEE. CDR3: CASSVSGDTQYF. The CDR3 bases are TGTGCCAGCAGCGTATCCGGGGATACGCAGTATTTT. Looking up the rest from reference TRBV9 and TRBJ2-3 gives the full variable domain: DSGVTQTPKHLITATGQRVTLRCSPRSGDLSVYWYQQSLDQGLQFLIQYYNGEERAKGNILERFSAQQFPDLHSELNLSSLELGDSALYFCASSVSGDTQYFGPGTRLTVL.

The gene calls are TRBV28 and TRBJ2-1; maybe TRBD1 (6 bases). The germline V and J ends were trimmed by 1 base and 3 bases, with 7 bases remaining between them. CDR3 length: 14 residues. Germline CDR1 reads MDHEN; CDR2 reads SYDVKM. The chain's CDR3 is CASSLSGVYNEQFF. For the CDR3, the DNA is TGTGCCAGCAGTTTATCAGGGGTCTACAATGAGCAGTTCTTC.

The chain uses TRBV18 and TRBJ2-3; D gene unclear. The CDR3 totals 14 residues. Germline V gene lookup returns CDR1 KGHSH and CDR2 LQKENI. Deletions cut 4 bases from V and 4 bases from J, with 12 bases between. The CDR3 bases are TGTGCCAGCTCACGTGAGCGATGGGCAGATACGCAGTATTTT. This translates into CASSRERWADTQYF.

This chain uses TRBV7-2 with TRBJ2-5; tentatively, D is TRBD2 (6 bases). The CDR3 loop spans 15 amino acids. Germline V gene data show CDR1 as SGHTA and CDR2 as FQGNSA. The V gene lost 0 bases and the J gene lost 2 bases, with 10 bases spanning the gap. The CDR3 reads CASSLARGSQETQYF. In DNA form, the CDR3 reads TGTGCCAGCAGCTTAGCCCGGGGGTCTCAAGAGACCCAGTACTTC. Supplemented by reference TRBV7-2 and TRBJ2-5, the full variable domain reads GAGVSQSPSNKVTEKGKDVELRCDPISGHTALYWYRQSLGQGLEFLIYFQGNSAPDKSGLPSDRFSAERTGGSVSTLTIQRTQQEDSAVYLCASSLARGSQETQYFGPGTRLLVL.

The chain joins TRBV7-2 to TRBJ2-2, with D tentatively TRBD1 (6 bases). Germline-derived CDR1 and CDR2 are SGHTA and FQGNSA. This CDR3 contains 16 residues. The V gene lost 5 bases and the J gene lost 5 bases, with 18 bases spanning the gap. The CDR3 here is CASSQNRDIGTGELFF. The CDR3 nucleotides read TGTGCCAGCAGCCAAAACCGGGACATTGGGACCGGGGAGCTGTTTTTT.

This clone has only one observation. The V call is TRBV30, the J call TRBJ1-6; D is ambiguous. Germline lookup yields CDR1 GTSNPN and CDR2 SVGIG (reference sequence). The CDR3 has 12 residues. V dropped 5 bases and J dropped 5 bases, with 7 bases sitting between them. CDR3 nucleotide sequence: TGTGCCTGGGGACGGGATAATTCACCCCTCCACTTT. As protein: CAWGRDNSPLHF.

The chain couples TRBV6-5 to TRBJ1-5; no reliable D call. CDR1 is MNHEY, CDR2 SVGAGI, per germline. Trimming left V 6 bases short and J 5 bases short, with 11 bases between. The CDR3 runs to 13 residues. CDR3: CASRLGNDQPQHF. CDR3 bases: TGTGCCAGCAGATTGGGGAACGATCAGCCCCAGCATTTT.

The V and J genes are TRBV7-2 and TRBJ1-1; D is ambiguous. The CDR3 sequence is 14 residues long. Trimming stripped 2 bases from V and 0 bases from J, with 7 bases between. Germline-derived CDR1 and CDR2 are SGHTA and FQGNSA. Written as DNA, the CDR3 is TGTGCCAGCAGCTTAAACAACATGAACACTGAAGCTTTCTTT. Amino acids: CASSLNNMNTEAFF.

The rearrangement uses TRBV12-3 or TRBV12-4 and TRBJ1-1, with D uncertain. The CDR3 covers 13 residues. The V end lost 2 bases, the J end lost 0 bases, and 4 bases lay between the germline ends. CDR3 residues: CASSLRVNTEAFF. CDR3 sequence (DNA): TGTGCCAGCAGTTTAAGGGTGAACACTGAAGCTTTCTTT.

This clone appeared a single time. The chain links TRBV5-1 to TRBJ2-6, with D perhaps TRBD2 (5 bases). CDR1 is SGHRS, CDR2 YFSETQ, per germline. Trimming shortened V by 5 bases and J by 2 bases, and 17 bases separated the two germline ends. This CDR3 region has 17 residues. The CDR3 DNA reads as TGCGCCAGCAGAATACGGGGAATGGAGCCTGGGGCCAACGTCCTGACTTTC. It is translated as CASRIRGMEPGANVLTF.

The table lists this clone with a few counts. The chain joins TRBV7-3 to TRBJ1-1, with D perhaps TRBD1 (6 bases). CDR1 is SGHTA and CDR2 is FQGTGA in the germline V gene. The CDR3 consists of 14 residues. Trimming pared 5 bases from V and 4 bases from J, leaving 14 bases between. The CDR3 nucleotides are TGTGCCAGCAGCATGGAGGGGGGCCGCACTGAAGCTTTCTTT. It encodes CASSMEGGRTEAFF.

The chain carries TRBV27 and TRBJ2-5; D is uncertain. V lost 2 bases to trimming and J lost 2 bases, with 12 bases between them. This CDR3 region has 15 residues. Germline V gene lookup returns CDR1 MNHEY and CDR2 SMNVEV (reference sequence). CDR3 amino acids: CASSLKAQLQETQYF. CDR3 DNA sequence: TGTGCCAGCAGTTTAAAAGCACAGCTTCAAGAGACCCAGTACTTC.

This CDR3 is CASSRTSGGQETQYF. The CDR3 nucleotides read TGTGCCAGCAGCAGGACGTCAGGGGGGCAAGAGACCCAGTACTTC. The chain employs TRBV11-1 and TRBJ2-5, with D possibly matching TRBD1 (7 bases). This CDR3 has 15 amino acids. Trimming removed 5 bases from V and 2 bases from J, with 15 bases in between. Germline-derived CDR1 and CDR2 are SGHAT and FQDESV (reference sequence).

The chain combines TRBV3-1 (or the pseudogene TRBV3-2) with TRBJ1-2, with unresolved D. With 0 bases removed from V and 2 bases from J, the gap between germline ends came to 7 bases. The CDR3 totals 14 residues. Germline V gene lookup returns CDR1 LGHDT and CDR2 YNNKEL (reference sequence). The CDR3 region is CASSQESGNYGYTF. CDR3 coding DNA: TGTGCCAGCAGCCAAGAATCCGGGAACTATGGCTACACCTTC.

This clone was counted once. This chain connects TRBV29-1 to TRBJ2-3; 7 nucleotides match TRBD1. Germline-derived CDR1 and CDR2 are SQVTM and ANQGSEA. This CDR3 is built from 16 residues. V lost 0 bases, J lost 2 bases, and 8 bases stayed unmatched. CDR3 DNA: TGCAGCGTTGAAGACACCGGGACAGTGTACACAGATACGCAGTATTTT. It codes for CSVEDTGTVYTDTQYF.

The V and J genes are TRBV20-1 and TRBJ2-7; 8 nucleotides align to TRBD1. Per germline, CDR1 DFQATT and CDR2 SNEGSKA (reference sequence). Trimming took 3 bases from V and 2 from J; bases not matched to a gene: 3. This CDR3 is 13 amino acids long. The DNA of the CDR3 is TGCAGTGCTAGTGGACAGGGACCCTACGAGCAGTACTTC. This gives the protein CSASGQGPYEQYF.

The V call is TRBV5-6, the J call TRBJ2-3; 7 bases are shared with TRBD2. From germline, CDR1 is SGHDT and CDR2 YYEEEE. This CDR3 comprises 14 residues. Trimming took 5 bases from V and 2 from J; bases not matched to a gene: 5. The CDR3 is CASRRLADTDTQYF. CDR3 sequence (DNA): TGTGCCAGCAGGCGGCTAGCGGACACAGATACGCAGTATTTT. Full variable domain (remainder filled in from reference TRBV5-6 and TRBJ2-3): DAGVTQSPTHLIKTRGQQVTLRCSPKSGHDTVSWYQQALGQGPQFIFQYYEEEERQRGNFPDRFSGHQFPNYSSELNVNALLLGDSALYLCASRRLADTDTQYFGPGTRLTVL.

V gene TRBV2 combines with J gene TRBJ1-2; 11 bases agree with TRBD1. The CDR3 totals 15 residues. In germline, CDR1 is SNHLY, CDR2 FYNNEI. V shed 4 bases and J 5 bases; nucleotides not matched to a gene: 6. As DNA, the CDR3 is TGTGCCAGCAGTGGGACAGGGGGCCCAGGGTATGGCTACACCTTC. It encodes CASSGTGGPGYGYTF. Based on the CDR3 plus reference TRBV2 and TRBJ1-2, the full variable domain is EPEVTQTPSHQVTQMGQEVILRCVPISNHLYFYWYRQILGQKVEFLVSFYNNEISEKSEIFDDQFSVERPDGSNFTLKIRSTKLEDSAMYFCASSGTGGPGYGYTFGSGTRLTVV.